This T cell receptor beta chain was obtained from a study of blood T cell repertoires in COVID-19. Whole-study context: Samples taken during acute and convalescent COVID-19 were collected in the United States, Italy and Spain. T cells, B-cell-depleted T cells, or PBMCs supplied cDNA or gDNA.

The germline gives CDR1 SGHDT, CDR2 YYEEEE. The CDR3 contains 15 residues. The V end lost 4 bases, the J end lost 2 bases, and 13 bases lay between the germline ends. As handled by the study authors: Nucleated cell counts were estimated from reference gene primer amplification. Clones were sequenced by immunoSEQ multiplex PCR, and TCRdb holds only the in-frame ones, with some missing. The V and J calls and the clone size are those of that table, but D and trimming were determined from the DNA. The data show roughly 28,000 clones, nearly 90% seen once. This chain connects TRBV5-6 to TRBJ2-1; D is unclear. This sequence originates from a human donor with acute or convalescent COVID-19. The donor label of this sample is uncertain. Sequencing was done on a sample of peripheral blood. The CDR3 DNA sequence: TGTGCCAGCAGCCTTGGGCCGTCCCCCTACAATGAGCAGTTCTTC. Translated: CASSLGPSPYNEQFF. The entire variable domain, with the rest obtained from reference TRBV5-6 and TRBJ2-1, is as follows: DAGVTQSPTHLIKTRGQQVTLRCSPKSGHDTVSWYQQALGQGPQFIFQYYEEEERQRGNFPDRFSGHQFPNYSSELNVNALLLGDSALYLCASSLGPSPYNEQFFGPGTRLTVL.